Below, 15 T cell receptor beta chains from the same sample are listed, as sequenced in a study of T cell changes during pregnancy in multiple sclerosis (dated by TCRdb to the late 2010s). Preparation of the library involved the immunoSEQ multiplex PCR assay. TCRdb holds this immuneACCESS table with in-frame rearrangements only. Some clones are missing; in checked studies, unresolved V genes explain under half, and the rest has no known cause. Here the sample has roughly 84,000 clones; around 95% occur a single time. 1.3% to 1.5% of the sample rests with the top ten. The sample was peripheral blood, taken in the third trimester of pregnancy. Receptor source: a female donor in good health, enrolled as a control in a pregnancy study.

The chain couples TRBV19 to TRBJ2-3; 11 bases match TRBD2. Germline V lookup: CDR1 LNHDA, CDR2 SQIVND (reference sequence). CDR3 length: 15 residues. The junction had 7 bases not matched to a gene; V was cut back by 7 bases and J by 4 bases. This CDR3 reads CASTNSGRASDTQYF. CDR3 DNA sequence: TGTGCCAGTACAAATAGCGGGAGGGCCTCAGATACGCAGTATTTT.

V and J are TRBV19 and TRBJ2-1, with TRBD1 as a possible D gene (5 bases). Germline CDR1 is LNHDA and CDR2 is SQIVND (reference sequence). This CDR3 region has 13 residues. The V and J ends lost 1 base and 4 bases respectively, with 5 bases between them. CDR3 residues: CASSIGQYNEQFF. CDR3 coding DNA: TGTGCCAGTAGTATAGGACAGTACAATGAGCAGTTCTTC.

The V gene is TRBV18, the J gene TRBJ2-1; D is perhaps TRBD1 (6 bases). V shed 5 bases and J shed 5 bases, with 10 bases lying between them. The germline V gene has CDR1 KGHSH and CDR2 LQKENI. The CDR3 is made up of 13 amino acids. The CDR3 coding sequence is TGTGCCAGCTCATTGGGGACAAACAATGAGCAGTTCTTC. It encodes CASSLGTNNEQFF.

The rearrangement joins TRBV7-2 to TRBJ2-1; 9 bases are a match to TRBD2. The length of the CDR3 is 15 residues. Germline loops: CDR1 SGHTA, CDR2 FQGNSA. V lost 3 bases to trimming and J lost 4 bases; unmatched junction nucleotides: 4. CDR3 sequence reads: CASSFAGGPYNEQFF. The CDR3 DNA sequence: TGTGCCAGCAGCTTCGCGGGAGGGCCTTACAATGAGCAGTTCTTC.

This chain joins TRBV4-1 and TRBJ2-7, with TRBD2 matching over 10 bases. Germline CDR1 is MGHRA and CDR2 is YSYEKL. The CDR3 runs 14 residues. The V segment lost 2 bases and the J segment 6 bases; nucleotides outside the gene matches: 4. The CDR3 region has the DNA TGCGCCAGCAGCCAACAACTAGCGGGGTCCGAGCAGTACTTC. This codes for CASSQQLAGSEQYF.

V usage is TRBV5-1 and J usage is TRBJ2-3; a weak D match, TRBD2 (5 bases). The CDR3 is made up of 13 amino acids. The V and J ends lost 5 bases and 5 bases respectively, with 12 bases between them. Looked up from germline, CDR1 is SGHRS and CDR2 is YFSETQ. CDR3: CASSRPEGDTQYF. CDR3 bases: TGCGCCAGCAGTCGGCCAGAGGGAGATACGCAGTATTTT.

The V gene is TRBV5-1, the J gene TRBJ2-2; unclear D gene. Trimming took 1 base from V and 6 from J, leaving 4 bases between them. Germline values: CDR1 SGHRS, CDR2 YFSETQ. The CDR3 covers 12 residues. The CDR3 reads CASSLLAGELFF. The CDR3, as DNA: TGCGCCAGCAGCTTGCTAGCCGGGGAGCTGTTTTTT.

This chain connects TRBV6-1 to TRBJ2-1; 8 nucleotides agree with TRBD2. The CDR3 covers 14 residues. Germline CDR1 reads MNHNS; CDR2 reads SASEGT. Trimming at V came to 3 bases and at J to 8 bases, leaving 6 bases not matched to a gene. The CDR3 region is CASSEAGGKDEQFF. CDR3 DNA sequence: TGTGCCAGCAGTGAGGCGGGAGGTAAAGATGAGCAGTTCTTC.

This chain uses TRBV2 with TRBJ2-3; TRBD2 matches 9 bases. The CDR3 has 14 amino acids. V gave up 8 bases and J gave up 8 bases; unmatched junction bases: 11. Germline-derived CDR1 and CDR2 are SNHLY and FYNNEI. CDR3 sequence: CASAGTSRAVTQYF. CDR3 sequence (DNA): TGTGCCAGCGCCGGGACTAGCAGGGCAGTTACGCAGTATTTT.

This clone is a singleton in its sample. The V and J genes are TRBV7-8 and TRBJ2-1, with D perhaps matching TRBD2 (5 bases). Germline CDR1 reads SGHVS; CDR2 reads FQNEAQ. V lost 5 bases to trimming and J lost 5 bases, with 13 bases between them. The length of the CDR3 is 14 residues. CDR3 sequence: CASSPGIGDNEQFF. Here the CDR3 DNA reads TGTGCCAGCAGCCCCGGGATCGGTGACAATGAGCAGTTCTTC.

The CDR3 DNA reads TGTGCCAGCTCACCAAACAGGGCTGATGAAAAACTGTTTTTT. It codes for CASSPNRADEKLFF. V is TRBV18 and J is TRBJ1-4, with TRBD1 as a possible D gene (6 bases). The CDR3 covers 14 residues. Between the trimmed V and J ends, which lost 2 bases and 6 bases, there was a span of 10 bases. Germline CDR1 KGHSH, CDR2 LQKENI.

The CDR3 loop is CASSPYFTKETQYF. The CDR3 bases are TGTGCCAGCAGCCCCTACTTCACCAAAGAGACCCAGTACTTC. V usage is TRBV9 and J usage is TRBJ2-5; D remains ambiguous. Germline V gives CDR1 SGDLS, CDR2 YYNGEE. The ends were cut back, 4 bases at V and 3 bases at J, with 13 bases in the middle. The CDR3 has 14 amino acids.

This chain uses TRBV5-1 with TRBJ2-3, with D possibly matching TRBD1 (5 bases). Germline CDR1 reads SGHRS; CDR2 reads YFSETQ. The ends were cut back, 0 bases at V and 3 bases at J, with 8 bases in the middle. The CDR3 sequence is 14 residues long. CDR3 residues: CASSLGGATDTQYF. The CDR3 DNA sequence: TGCGCCAGCAGCTTGGGTGGGGCGACAGATACGCAGTATTTT.

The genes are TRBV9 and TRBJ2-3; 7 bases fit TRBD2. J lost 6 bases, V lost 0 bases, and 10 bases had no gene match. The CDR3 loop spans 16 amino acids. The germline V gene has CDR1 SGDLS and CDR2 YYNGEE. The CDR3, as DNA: TGTGCCAGCAGCGTAGGGGGGGGGAGCGGGGCGGATACGCAGTATTTT. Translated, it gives CASSVGGGSGADTQYF.

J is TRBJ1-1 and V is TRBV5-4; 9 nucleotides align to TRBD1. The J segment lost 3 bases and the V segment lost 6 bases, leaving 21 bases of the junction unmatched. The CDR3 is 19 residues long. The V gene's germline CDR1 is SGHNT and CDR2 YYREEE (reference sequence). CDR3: CASIPLTFTGTGRDTEAFF. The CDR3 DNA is TGTGCCAGCATCCCACTAACATTTACCGGGACAGGGAGGGACACTGAAGCTTTCTTT.